A single sample is the source of the 13 T cell receptor beta chains below, sequenced in a study of shared clonotypes between healthy human individuals. The protocol was immunoSEQ multiplex PCR, while the TCRdb copy is restricted to in-frame clones and leaves out a portion. Counted here are more than 2 million clones, over 85% occurring once; the ten biggest clones make up 0.13%. Sequencing was done on a sample of naive CD4+ T cells sorted from blood. Subset: CD45RA+ positively selected. The origin of the receptors is a young man in good health.

The chain uses TRBV4-3 and TRBJ1-4; D is unclear. The germline V and J ends were trimmed by 1 base and 4 bases, with 10 bases remaining between them. The CDR3 contains 15 residues. Germline values: CDR1 LGHNA, CDR2 YSLEER. CDR3 nucleotide sequence: TGCGCCAGCAGCCAAGTCGGTGCTTTTAATGAAAAACTGTTTTTT. Its translation is CASSQVGAFNEKLFF.

The V call is TRBV27, the J call TRBJ2-7, with D unclear. The CDR3 is made up of 14 amino acids. The germline CDR1 and CDR2 sequences are MNHEY and SMNVEV (reference sequence). V was trimmed by 0 bases and J by 2 bases, leaving 8 bases between them. In DNA form, the CDR3 reads TGTGCCAGCAGTTTATCTGTCTATGCCTACGAGCAGTACTTC. It is translated as CASSLSVYAYEQYF.

The rearrangement uses TRBV29-1 and TRBJ2-1, with D possibly being TRBD1 (6 bases). CDR3 length: 13 amino acids. V lost 2 bases to trimming and J lost 7 bases, with 12 bases between them. Germline V gene data show CDR1 as SQVTM and CDR2 as ANQGSEA. CDR3 loop: CSVETGRVNEQFF. The CDR3 bases are TGCAGCGTTGAAACAGGGAGAGTTAATGAGCAGTTCTTC.

Remarks on this clone: Other DNA sequences in the same sample also yield this CDR3. The rearrangement joins TRBV2 to TRBJ1-1, with 9 bases matching TRBD1. Trimming took 6 bases from V and 2 from J; bases not matched to a gene: 4. Germline loops: CDR1 SNHLY, CDR2 FYNNEI. This CDR3 contains 14 residues. The CDR3 protein is CASSRDRVNTEAFF. The CDR3 nucleotides read TGTGCCAGCAGCCGGGACAGGGTAAACACTGAAGCTTTCTTT.

The CDR3 reads CASSTGLARGLEQYF. The CDR3 region has the DNA TGTGCCAGCAGTACGGGACTAGCGAGAGGTTTGGAGCAGTACTTC. This chain connects TRBV6-5 to TRBJ2-7; TRBD2 agrees at 10 bases. Germline V gene sequence: CDR1 MNHEY, CDR2 SVGAGI. With 5 bases clipped from V and 7 bases from J, the junction kept 11 bases outside the gene matches. This CDR3 is built from 15 residues.

This clone has just one count. The chain carries TRBV28 and TRBJ1-4; D is possibly TRBD1 (6 bases). The V and J ends lost 7 bases and 7 bases respectively, with 10 bases between them. The CDR3 totals 12 residues. The germline V gene encodes CDR1 MDHEN and CDR2 SYDVKM. The CDR3 region is CASISRGEKLFF. CDR3 bases: TGTGCCAGCATAAGCAGGGGTGAAAAACTGTTTTTT.

The J gene is TRBJ2-5, the V gene TRBV7-8; D possibly matches TRBD1 or TRBD2 (5 bases each). CDR1 and CDR2 (germline): SGHVS, FQNEAQ. With 5 bases removed from V and 4 bases from J, the gap between germline ends came to 23 bases. The length of the CDR3 is 17 residues. CDR3: CASSKEGFGATTETQYF. The CDR3, as DNA: TGTGCCAGCAGCAAAGAGGGCTTCGGGGCTACAACAGAGACCCAGTACTTC.

V and J are TRBV7-8 and TRBJ1-5; TRBD1 is a possible D gene (6 bases). Looked up from germline, CDR1 is SGHVS and CDR2 is FQNEAQ. The CDR3 is made up of 17 amino acids. V shed 1 base and J shed 5 bases, with 18 bases lying between them. CDR3 amino acids: CASSLGHTGGRDQPQHF. As DNA, the CDR3 is TGTGCCAGCAGCTTAGGACATACTGGGGGGCGAGATCAGCCCCAGCATTTT.

V is TRBV6-1 and J is TRBJ1-1; 7 bases are a match to TRBD1. Germline trimming cut 7 bases from V and 4 bases from J; bases unmatched to any gene: 3. The CDR3 has 12 residues. CDR1 is MNHNS and CDR2 is SASEGT in the germline V gene. CDR3 sequence reads: CASTRTGTEAFF. CDR3 in DNA: TGTGCCAGCACCAGGACAGGCACTGAAGCTTTCTTT.

The V call is TRBV18, the J call TRBJ2-3; 8 bases fit TRBD1. CDR3 size: 18 residues. Germline values: CDR1 KGHSH, CDR2 LQKENI. Trimming at V came to 4 bases and at J to 4 bases, leaving 16 bases not matched to a gene. This chain's CDR3 is CASSQNDGTGDGSDTQYF. The CDR3 region has the DNA TGTGCCAGCTCACAAAATGACGGGACAGGCGACGGGTCAGATACGCAGTATTTT.

The rearrangement uses TRBV11-3 and TRBJ2-3; D is uncertain. Per germline, CDR1 SGHNT and CDR2 YENEEA. The length of the CDR3 is 12 residues. The germline V and J ends were trimmed by 2 bases and 6 bases, with 6 bases remaining between them. The CDR3 DNA is TGTGCCAGCAGCTTAAACGGCGATACGCAGTATTTT. It specifies CASSLNGDTQYF.

This clone was observed a few times. The chain has TRBV5-4 and TRBJ2-7; no firm D call. The germline V and J ends were trimmed by 4 bases and 0 bases, with 14 bases remaining between them. CDR1 and CDR2 (germline): SGHNT, YYREEE (reference sequence). This CDR3 is 15 amino acids long. The CDR3 region has the DNA TGTGCCAGCAGCCGCGGCGGTCCCACCTCCTACGAGCAGTACTTC. It translates to CASSRGGPTSYEQYF.

The gene calls are TRBV7-2 and TRBJ1-2, with 7 bases fitting TRBD1. This CDR3 is 14 amino acids long. The germline CDR1 and CDR2 sequences are SGHTA and FQGNSA. After removal of 3 bases from V and 1 base from J, the junction contained 2 bases not matched to a gene. The CDR3 protein is CASSLTGLNYGYTF. CDR3 bases: TGTGCCAGCAGCTTGACAGGGCTTAACTATGGCTACACCTTC.